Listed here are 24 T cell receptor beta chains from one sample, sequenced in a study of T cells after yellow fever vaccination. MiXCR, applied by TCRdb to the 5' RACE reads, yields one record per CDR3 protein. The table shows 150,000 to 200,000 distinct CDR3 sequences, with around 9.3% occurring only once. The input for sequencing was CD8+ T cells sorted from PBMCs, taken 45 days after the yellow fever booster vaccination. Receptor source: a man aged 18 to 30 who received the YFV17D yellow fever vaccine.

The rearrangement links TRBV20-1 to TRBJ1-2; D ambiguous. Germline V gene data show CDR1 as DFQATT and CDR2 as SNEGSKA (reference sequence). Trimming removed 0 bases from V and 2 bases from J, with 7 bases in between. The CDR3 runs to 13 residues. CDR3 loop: CSARDRGNYGYTF. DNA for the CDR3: TGCAGTGCTAGAGATCGGGGAAACTATGGCTACACCTTC.

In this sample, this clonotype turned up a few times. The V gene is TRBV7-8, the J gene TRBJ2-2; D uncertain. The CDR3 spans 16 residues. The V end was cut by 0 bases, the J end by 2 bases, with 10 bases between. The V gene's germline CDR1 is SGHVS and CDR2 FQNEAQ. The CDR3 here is CASSLAGFQNTGELFF. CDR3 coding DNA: TGTGCCAGCAGCTTAGCAGGTTTTCAAAACACCGGGGAGCTGTTTTTT.

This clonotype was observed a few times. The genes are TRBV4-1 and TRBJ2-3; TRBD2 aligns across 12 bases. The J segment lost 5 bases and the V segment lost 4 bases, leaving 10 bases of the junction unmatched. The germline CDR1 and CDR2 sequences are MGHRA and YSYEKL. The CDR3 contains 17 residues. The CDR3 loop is CASSPRSSGGAGDTQYF. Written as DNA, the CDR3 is TGCGCCAGCAGCCCTCGATCTAGCGGGGGGGCCGGAGATACGCAGTATTTT.

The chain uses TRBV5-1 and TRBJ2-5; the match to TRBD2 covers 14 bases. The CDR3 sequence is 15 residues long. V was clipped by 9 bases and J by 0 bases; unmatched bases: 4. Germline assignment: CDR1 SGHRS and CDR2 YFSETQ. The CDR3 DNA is TGCGCCACCCGGACTAGCGGGGGGTACCAAGAGACCCAGTACTTC. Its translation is CATRTSGGYQETQYF.

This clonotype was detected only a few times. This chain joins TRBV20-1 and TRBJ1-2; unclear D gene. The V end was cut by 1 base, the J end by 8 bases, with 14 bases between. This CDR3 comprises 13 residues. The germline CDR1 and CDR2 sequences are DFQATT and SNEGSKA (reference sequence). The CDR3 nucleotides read TGCAGTGCTAGAGGTGGGCGAGTAGACGGCTACACCTTC. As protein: CSARGGRVDGYTF.

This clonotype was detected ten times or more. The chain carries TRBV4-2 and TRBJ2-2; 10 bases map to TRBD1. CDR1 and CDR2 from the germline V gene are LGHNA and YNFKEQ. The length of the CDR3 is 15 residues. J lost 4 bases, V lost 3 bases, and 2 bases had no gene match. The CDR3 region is CASSQGTGVTGELFF. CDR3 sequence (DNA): TGTGCCAGCAGCCAGGGGACAGGGGTCACCGGGGAGCTGTTTTTT.

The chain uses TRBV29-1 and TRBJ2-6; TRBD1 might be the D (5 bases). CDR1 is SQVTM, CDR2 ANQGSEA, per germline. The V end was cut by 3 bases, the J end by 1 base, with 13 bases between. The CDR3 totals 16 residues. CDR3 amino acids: CSVEFQGASGANVLTF. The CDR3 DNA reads TGCAGCGTTGAGTTCCAGGGTGCATCTGGGGCCAACGTCCTGACTTTC.

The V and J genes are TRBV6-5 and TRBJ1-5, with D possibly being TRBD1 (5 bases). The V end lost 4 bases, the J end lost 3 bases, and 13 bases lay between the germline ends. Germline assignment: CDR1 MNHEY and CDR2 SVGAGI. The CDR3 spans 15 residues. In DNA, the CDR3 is TGTGCCAGCAGTTCGGGACCTTATCTCAATCAGCCCCAGCATTTT. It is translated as CASSSGPYLNQPQHF.

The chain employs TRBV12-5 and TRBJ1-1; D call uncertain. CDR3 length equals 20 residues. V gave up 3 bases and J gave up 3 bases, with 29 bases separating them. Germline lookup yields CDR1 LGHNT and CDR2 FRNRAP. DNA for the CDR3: TGTGCTAGTGGTTTTTTTTTGGCGGGTCCTCGGTCGGTCCGGCACACTGAAGCTTTCTTT. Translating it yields CASGFFLAGPRSVRHTEAFF.

The CDR3, as DNA: TGCAGCGTTGAAGTCCGATCGGGTGGGGGCCCAGGGGAGCTGTTTTTT. This encodes CSVEVRSGGGPGELFF. The chain links TRBV29-1 to TRBJ2-2, with D perhaps TRBD1 (6 bases). Deletions cut 1 base from V and 8 bases from J, with 20 bases between. The length of the CDR3 is 16 residues. Germline V CDR1 and CDR2: SQVTM, ANQGSEA.

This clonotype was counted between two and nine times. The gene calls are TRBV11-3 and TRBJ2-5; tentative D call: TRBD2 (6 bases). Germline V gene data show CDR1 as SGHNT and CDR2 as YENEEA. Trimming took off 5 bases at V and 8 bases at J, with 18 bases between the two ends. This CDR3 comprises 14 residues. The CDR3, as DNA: TGTGCCAGCAGCCCGGCTGACGGGGGAAATACCCAGTACTTC. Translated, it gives CASSPADGGNTQYF. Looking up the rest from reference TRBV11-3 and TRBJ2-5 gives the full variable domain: EAGVVQSPRYKIIEKKQPVAFWCNPISGHNTLYWYLQNLGQGPELLIRYENEEAVDDSQLPKDRFSAERLKGVDSTLKIQPAELGDSAVYLCASSPADGGNTQYFGPGTRLLVL.

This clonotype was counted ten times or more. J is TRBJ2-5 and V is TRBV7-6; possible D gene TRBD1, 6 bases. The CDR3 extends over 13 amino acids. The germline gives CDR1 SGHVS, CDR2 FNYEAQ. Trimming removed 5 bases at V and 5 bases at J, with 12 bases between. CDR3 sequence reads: CASSQGIAETQYF. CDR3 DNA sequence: TGTGCCAGCAGCCAGGGGATAGCGGAGACCCAGTACTTC.

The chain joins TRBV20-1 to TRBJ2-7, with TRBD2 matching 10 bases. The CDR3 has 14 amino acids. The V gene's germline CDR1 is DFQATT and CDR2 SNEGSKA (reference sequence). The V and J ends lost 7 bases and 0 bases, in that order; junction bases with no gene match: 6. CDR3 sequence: CSVAAGGDSYEQYF. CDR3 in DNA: TGCAGTGTCGCAGCGGGGGGGGACTCCTACGAGCAGTACTTC.

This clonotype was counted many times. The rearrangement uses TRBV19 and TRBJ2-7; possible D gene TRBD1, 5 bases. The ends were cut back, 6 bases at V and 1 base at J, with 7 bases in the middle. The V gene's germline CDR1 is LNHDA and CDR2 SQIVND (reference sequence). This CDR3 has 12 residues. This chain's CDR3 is CASSAGSYEQYF. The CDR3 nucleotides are TGTGCCAGTAGCGCAGGGTCCTACGAGCAGTACTTC.

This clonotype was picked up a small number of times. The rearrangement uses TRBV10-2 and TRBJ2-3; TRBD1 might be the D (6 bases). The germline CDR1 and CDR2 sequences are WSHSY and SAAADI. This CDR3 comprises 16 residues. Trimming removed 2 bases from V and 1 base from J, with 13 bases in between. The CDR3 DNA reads TGCGCCAGCAGTGAGGGAGTCAGGGGCGGCACAGATACGCAGTATTTT. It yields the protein CASSEGVRGGTDTQYF.

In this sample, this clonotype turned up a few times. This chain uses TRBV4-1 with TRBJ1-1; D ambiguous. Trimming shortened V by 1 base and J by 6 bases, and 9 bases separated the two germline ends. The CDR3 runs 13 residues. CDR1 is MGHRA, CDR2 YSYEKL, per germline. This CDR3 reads CASSQAYRPEAFF. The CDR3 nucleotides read TGCGCCAGCAGCCAAGCATACCGTCCTGAAGCTTTCTTT.

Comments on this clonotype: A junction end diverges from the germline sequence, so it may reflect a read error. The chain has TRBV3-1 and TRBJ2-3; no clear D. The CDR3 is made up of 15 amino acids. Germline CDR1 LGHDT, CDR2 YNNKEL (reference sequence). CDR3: CASSQDLPDTATQYF. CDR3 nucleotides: TGTGCCAGCAGCCAAGATCTACCAGATACAGCTACGCAGTATTTT.

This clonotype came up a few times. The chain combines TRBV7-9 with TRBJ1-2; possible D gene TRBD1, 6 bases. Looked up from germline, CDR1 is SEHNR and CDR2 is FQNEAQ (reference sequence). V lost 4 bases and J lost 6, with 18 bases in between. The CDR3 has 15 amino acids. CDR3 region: CASSSIGQPRDGYTF. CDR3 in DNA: TGTGCCAGCAGCTCAATCGGACAGCCTAGAGATGGCTACACCTTC.

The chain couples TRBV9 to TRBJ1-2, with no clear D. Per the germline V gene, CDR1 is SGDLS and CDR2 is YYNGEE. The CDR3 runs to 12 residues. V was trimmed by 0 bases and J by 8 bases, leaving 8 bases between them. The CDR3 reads CASSVGVGGYTF. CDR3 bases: TGTGCCAGCAGCGTAGGGGTTGGCGGCTACACCTTC.

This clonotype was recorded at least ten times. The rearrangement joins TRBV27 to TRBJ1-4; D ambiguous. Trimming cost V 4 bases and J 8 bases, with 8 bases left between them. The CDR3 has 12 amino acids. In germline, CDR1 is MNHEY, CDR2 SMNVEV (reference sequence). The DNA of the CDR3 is TGTGCCAGCAGTTCTCCCGGAGAAAAACTGTTTTTT. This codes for CASSSPGEKLFF.

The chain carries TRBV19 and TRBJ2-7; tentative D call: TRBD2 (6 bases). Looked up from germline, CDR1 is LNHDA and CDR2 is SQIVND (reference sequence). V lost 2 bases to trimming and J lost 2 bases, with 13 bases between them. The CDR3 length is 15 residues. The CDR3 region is CASSISGGSAYEQYF. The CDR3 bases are TGTGCCAGTAGTATATCCGGGGGTAGCGCCTACGAGCAGTACTTC.

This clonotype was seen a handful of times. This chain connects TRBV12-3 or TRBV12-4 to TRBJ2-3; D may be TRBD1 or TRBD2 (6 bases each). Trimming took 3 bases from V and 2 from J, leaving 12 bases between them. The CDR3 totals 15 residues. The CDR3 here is CASSLTGANTDTQYF. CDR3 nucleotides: TGTGCCAGCAGTTTGACGGGGGCCAACACAGATACGCAGTATTTT.

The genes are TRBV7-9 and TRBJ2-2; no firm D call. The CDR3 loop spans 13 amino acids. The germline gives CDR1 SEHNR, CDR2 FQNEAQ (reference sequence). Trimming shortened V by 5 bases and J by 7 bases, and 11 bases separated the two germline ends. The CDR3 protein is CASSPATLGELFF. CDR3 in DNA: TGTGCCAGCAGCCCCGCAACCCTCGGGGAGCTGTTTTTT.

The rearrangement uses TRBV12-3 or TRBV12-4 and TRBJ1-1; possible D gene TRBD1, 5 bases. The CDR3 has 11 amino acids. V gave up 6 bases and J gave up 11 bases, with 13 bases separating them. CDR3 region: CASSRDRPAFF. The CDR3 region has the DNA TGTGCCAGCAGCCGGGACCGGCCTGCTTTCTTT.